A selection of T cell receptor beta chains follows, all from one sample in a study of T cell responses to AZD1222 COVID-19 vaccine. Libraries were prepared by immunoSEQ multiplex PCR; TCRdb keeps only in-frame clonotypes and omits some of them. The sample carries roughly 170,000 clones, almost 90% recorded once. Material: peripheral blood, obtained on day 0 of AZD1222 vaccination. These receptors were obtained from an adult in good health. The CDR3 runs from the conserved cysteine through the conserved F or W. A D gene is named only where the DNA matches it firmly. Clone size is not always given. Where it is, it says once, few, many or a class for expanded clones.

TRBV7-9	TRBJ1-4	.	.	CASSLGGTSNEKLFF	TGTGCCAGCAGCTTAGGAGGGACGTCGAATGAAAAACTGTTTTTT
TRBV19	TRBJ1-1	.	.	CASSIIRGGGNTEAFF	TGTGCCAGTAGTATTATCCGTGGCGGGGGGAACACTGAAGCTTTCTTT
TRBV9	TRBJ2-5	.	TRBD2	CASSVSGGYQETQYF	TGTGCCAGCAGCGTTAGCGGGGGGTACCAAGAGACCCAGTACTTC
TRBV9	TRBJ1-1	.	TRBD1	CASSAYRGEDTEAFF	TGTGCCAGCAGCGCCTACAGGGGTGAGGACACTGAAGCTTTCTTT
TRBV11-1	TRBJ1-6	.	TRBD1	CASSSRDSDIGSPLHF	TGTGCCAGCAGCTCCCGGGACAGTGATATTGGTTCACCCCTCCACTTT
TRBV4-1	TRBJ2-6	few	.	CASSQDGSSGANVLTF	TGCGCCAGCAGCCAAGACGGGAGCTCTGGGGCCAACGTCCTGACTTTC
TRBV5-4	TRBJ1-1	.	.	CASSPGRELNTEAFF	TGTGCCAGCAGCCCGGGGAGGGAGCTGAACACTGAAGCTTTCTTT
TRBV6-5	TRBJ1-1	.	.	CASRSLDNLAFF	TGTGCCAGCCGCTCCCTGGACAATCTCGCTTTCTTT
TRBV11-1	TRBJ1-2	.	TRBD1	CASSPRTGKGYGYTF	TGTGCCAGCAGCCCGAGGACAGGGAAGGGCTATGGCTACACCTTC
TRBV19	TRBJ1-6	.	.	CASSIDGTVNNSPLHF	TGTGCCAGTAGTATAGACGGGACGGTAAATAATTCACCCCTCCACTTT
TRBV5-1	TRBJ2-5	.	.	CASSLGAKETQYF	TGCGCCAGCAGCTTGGGAGCGAAGGAGACCCAGTACTTC
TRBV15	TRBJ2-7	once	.	CATNPPRGTPEQYF	TGTGCCACCAACCCGCCCCGGGGAACCCCCGAGCAGTACTTC
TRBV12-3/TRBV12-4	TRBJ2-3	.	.	CASSFLEPRF	TGTGCCAGCAGTTTCCTAGAGCCCAGGTTT
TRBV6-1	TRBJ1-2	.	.	CASSEAHSQRGYTF	TGTGCCAGCAGTGAAGCTCATTCGCAGCGTGGCTACACCTTC
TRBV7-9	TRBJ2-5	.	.	CASSRETQYF	TGTGCCAGCAGCCGAGAGACCCAGTACTTC
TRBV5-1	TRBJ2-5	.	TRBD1	CASSLGPDRVVETQYF	TGCGCCAGCAGCTTGGGGCCTGACAGGGTGGTAGAGACCCAGTACTTC
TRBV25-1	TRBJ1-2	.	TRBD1	CASSASGQFDGYTF	TGTGCCAGCAGTGCCTCGGGACAGTTCGATGGCTACACCTTC
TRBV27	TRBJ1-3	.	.	CASISSGNTIYF	TGTGCCAGCATTTCCTCTGGAAACACCATATATTTT
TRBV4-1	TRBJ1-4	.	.	CASSQGLRATNEKLFF	TGCGCCAGCAGCCAAGGGCTTCGGGCAACTAATGAAAAACTGTTTTTT